This T cell receptor (beta chain) was recovered during a study of cytotoxic CD8 clonotypes in ibrutinib-treated CLL. Study context: Among patients, about 24 responded partially and 2 completely; roughly 15 then stayed remitted and around twelve progressed after median about 74 months.

Turning to this clone: Its antigen is as yet unknown.

Study-level results: Age-matched healthy donor levels were exceeded by baseline clonality, which tracked circulating CD8+ T-cell counts. The study sampled sustained-remission and progressing patients at different times.

Data came from immunoSEQ multiplex PCR; TCRdb stores just in-frame clones and leaves some out. The sample lists some 300,000 clones; 80% were seen once. Approximately 2.2 micrograms of genomic DNA, which was extracted from cryopreserved PBMCs, served as the material used for the TCR beta libraries. CDR1 is LNHNV, CDR2 YYDKDF, per germline (reference sequence). Trimming pared 9 bases from V and 2 bases from J, leaving 10 bases between. This CDR3 has 12 amino acids. The chain links TRBV15 to TRBJ2-5; D not certain. The input for sequencing was PBMCs, taken before ibrutinib treatment. The clonotype comes from a human donor with chronic lymphocytic leukemia. CDR3 DNA: TGTGCCACTCAGGAAGGTCAAGAGACCCAGTACTTC. This sequence encodes CATQEGQETQYF.